This is a list of T cell receptor beta chains from one sample in a study of cytomegalovirus exposure and HLA in healthy donors. Repertoires were generated with immunoSEQ multiplex PCR, while TCRdb's copy carries only in-frame clones and drops some. The data contain roughly 120,000 clones, more than 70% of them seen just once; the ten biggest clones take up approximately 16%. Sequencing input: PBMCs. The receptor set was obtained from a man between 50 and 59 years old in good health and CMV-seropositive. The CDR3 runs from the conserved cysteine through the conserved F or W. The D gene is left open where the match is weak. Not every row has a clone size; where given, it reads once, few, many or a size class.

.	.	TRBV6-5	TRBJ2-6	TGTGCCAGGCAGGCCACTGGGGCCAACGTCCTGACTTTC	CARQATGANVLTF
.	TRBD1	TRBV7-2	TRBJ2-3	TGTGCCAGCAGCTTAGGAGGGCAGGGGGCCGCAGATACGCAGTATTTT	CASSLGGQGAADTQYF
.	.	TRBV18	TRBJ2-1	TGTGCCAGCTCACCACAAGACAAGTACAATGAGCAGTTCTTC	CASSPQDKYNEQFF
.	TRBD2	TRBV5-1	TRBJ2-5	TGCGCCAGCAGCTTGGTGCCGGGACTAGTCAGTCGAGAGACCCAGTACTTC	CASSLVPGLVSRETQYF
once	.	TRBV11-2	TRBJ2-5	TGTGCCAGCAGCTTAGGGGGGGTGGGCCGCCAAGAGACCCAGTACTTC	CASSLGGVGRQETQYF
.	TRBD1	TRBV29-1	TRBJ2-1	TGCAGCGTTGGGGGGACAGGGGGCGAGGAGCAGTTCTTC	CSVGGTGGEEQFF
few	TRBD1	TRBV5-1	TRBJ2-5	TGCGCCAGCAGCTTTTCCCCGGGGACAGGGAAAGAGACCCAGTACTTC	CASSFSPGTGKETQYF
.	.	TRBV5-1	TRBJ1-5	TGCGCCAGCAGCTTGAGTACTGGCAATCAGCCCCAGCATTTT	CASSLSTGNQPQHF
few	TRBD2	TRBV15	TRBJ2-2	TGTGCCACCAGTCGGTCCGGTTTCGTACTAGCGGGGCCTAACACCGGGGAGCTGTTTTTT	CATSRSGFVLAGPNTGELFF
.	TRBD1	TRBV18	TRBJ1-1	TGTGCCAGCTCCCCCTTGGGACAGGGGGAAGCTTTCTTT	CASSPLGQGEAFF
.	.	TRBV7-9	TRBJ2-7	TGTGCCAGCAGCTTCGCCAGAAACGACGAGCAGTACTTC	CASSFARNDEQYF
.	TRBD1	TRBV11-2	TRBJ2-1	TGTGCCAGCAGCTCCTCTGGACAGGGTCGGCATGAGCAGTTCTTC	CASSSSGQGRHEQFF
.	.	TRBV5-4	TRBJ2-3	TGTGCCAGCAGCCTGGGGACTCCCACAGATACGCAGTATTTT	CASSLGTPTDTQYF
few	.	TRBV6-5	TRBJ1-2	TGTGCCAGCAGTTACCGGCAGGGGTATGGCTACACCTTC	CASSYRQGYGYTF
.	TRBD2	TRBV4-3	TRBJ2-7	TGCGCCAGCAGCCAAGATAGGGGACTAGGGGTCCACGAGCAGTACTTC	CASSQDRGLGVHEQYF
.	TRBD1	TRBV5-1	TRBJ1-1	TGCGCCAGCAGCTTGATTAGACAGGGGGACACTGAAGCTTTCTTT	CASSLIRQGDTEAFF
.	.	TRBV11-3	TRBJ1-1	TGTGCCAGCAGCTTAGATGCGTTGAACACTGAAGCTTTCTTT	CASSLDALNTEAFF
.	TRBD2	TRBV10-3	TRBJ2-7	TGTGCCATCAGTGAGAGAGCGGGGGTCTTCTACGAGCAGTACTTC	CAISERAGVFYEQYF
.	TRBD1	TRBV19	TRBJ2-5	TGTGCCAGTAGACTACAGGGGGCCGAGACCCAGTACTTC	CASRLQGAETQYF
.	.	TRBV9	TRBJ1-2	TGTGCCAGCAGCCAAAGGGGGGGGGTCTATGGCTACACCTTC	CASSQRGGVYGYTF
.	.	TRBV6-1	TRBJ2-1	TGTGCCAGCAGGGACTACGTTGGGAACAATGAGCAGTTCTTC	CASRDYVGNNEQFF
.	.	TRBV18	TRBJ1-5	TGTTCGACGACGGGGGATAGCAATCAGCCCCAGCATTTT	CSTTGDSNQPQHF
.	TRBD1	TRBV4-1	TRBJ1-1	TGCGCCAGCAGCCCCCACATAGGGGGCGTGAACACTGAAGCTTTCTTT	CASSPHIGGVNTEAFF
.	.	TRBV11-3	TRBJ1-1	TGTGCCAGCAGCTTAGGCGGAGGGGAGATTGAGACTTTCTTT	CASSLGGGEIETFF
.	.	TRBV28	TRBJ1-5	TGTGCCAGCACAGGGGCAGTCCGGGAAGAACAGCCCCAGCATTTT	CASTGAVREEQPQHF
.	TRBD1	TRBV5-4	TRBJ2-5	TGTGCCAGCAGCCCCCGACCGGGACAGGGCCAAGAGACCCAGTACTTC	CASSPRPGQGQETQYF
.	.	TRBV7-2	TRBJ1-4	TGTGCCAGCAGCTTAGAACAGGCAACTAATGAAAAACTGTTTTTT	CASSLEQATNEKLFF
.	TRBD1	TRBV5-5	TRBJ1-2	TGTGCCAGCAGCTTGGGGGCGGAACAGGGGTATAAGGGCTATGGCTACACCTTC	CASSLGAEQGYKGYGYTF
.	TRBD1	TRBV7-9	TRBJ1-2	TGTGCCAGCAGCTTAGCAACAGGGGTGGACTATGGCTACACCTTC	CASSLATGVDYGYTF
.	TRBD1	TRBV5-1	TRBJ1-4	TGCGCCAGCAGCCGTGAGGGGGCAGGAGACGAAAAACTGTTTTTT	CASSREGAGDEKLFF
.	TRBD2	TRBV7-2	TRBJ2-7	TGTGCCAGCAGCTCACCCTCCGGACTAGCGGGCCACTACGAGCAGTACTTC	CASSSPSGLAGHYEQYF
.	.	TRBV7-2	TRBJ1-1	TGTGCCAGCGCGACGGGGGATCGAGCTTTCTTT	CASATGDRAFF
.	TRBD2	TRBV7-2	TRBJ2-2	TGTGCTACGACCAAGACTAGCGGGGGGAACACCGGGGAGCTGTTTTTT	CATTKTSGGNTGELFF
.	.	TRBV5-1	TRBJ1-3	TGCGCCAGCAGCTTGACCTCAGGGTTAACTGGAAACACCATATATTTT	CASSLTSGLTGNTIYF
.	.	TRBV6-5	TRBJ1-1	TGTGCCAGCAGCTCAGGGATCGGGGAAGCTTTCTTT	CASSSGIGEAFF
.	TRBD1	TRBV5-4	TRBJ2-1	TGTGCCAGCAGCTTACCTTTCGACAGGGGGCGAGGTGAGCAGTTCTTC	CASSLPFDRGRGEQFF
.	TRBD2	TRBV5-1	TRBJ2-1	TGCGCCAGCAGCTTAAACCTAGCGGGGGTAATAGAGCAGTTCTTC	CASSLNLAGVIEQFF
.	.	TRBV14	TRBJ1-2	TGCGCCAGCAGCCAGCAAGAGACAACAGACGGTGGCTACACCTTC	CASSQQETTDGGYTF
.	.	TRBV19	TRBJ1-1	TGTGCCAGTAGTATAGAGCAGGGAACAGTGAACACTGAAGCTTTCTTT	CASSIEQGTVNTEAFF
few	.	TRBV7-9	TRBJ2-5	TGTGCCAGCAGCCCTCAGGCCCGGGAGACCCAGTACTTC	CASSPQARETQYF
.	TRBD2	TRBV9	TRBJ2-3	TGTGCCAGCAGCCCCCGTCAGCGCGGGAGAGCAGATACGCAGTATTTT	CASSPRQRGRADTQYF
.	.	TRBV28	TRBJ2-1	TGTGCCAGCAGTTTATGGGGCTCGAGCTCCTACAATGAGCAGTTCTTC	CASSLWGSSSYNEQFF
few	TRBD1	TRBV9	TRBJ2-2	TGTGCCAGCAGTGGGGACAGGGCCTACACCGGGGAGCTGTTTTTT	CASSGDRAYTGELFF
.	.	TRBV19	TRBJ2-2	TGTGCCAGTAGTGCCAGAGGGGAGCTGTTTTTT	CASSARGELFF
.	TRBD2	TRBV27	TRBJ2-7	TGTGCCAGCAGTTTATTTCCGGGAGGCTACGAGCAGTACTTC	CASSLFPGGYEQYF
.	TRBD1	TRBV13	TRBJ2-5	TGTGCCAGCAGCTCCGACAGGGGGCGCGGGAAGACCCAGTACTTC	CASSSDRGRGKTQYF
.	TRBD1	TRBV6-5	TRBJ1-2	TGTGCCAGCAGCCCGGACAGGGTCGTAGGAGGCTACACCTTC	CASSPDRVVGGYTF
.	.	TRBV15	TRBJ2-5	TGTGCCACCAGCAGAGCTGGGGGGAGAAAGACCCAGTACTTC	CATSRAGGRKTQYF
.	TRBD1	TRBV6-4	TRBJ1-1	TGTGCCAGCTCGACAGGGAGGTTCGCTGAAGCTTTCTTT	CASSTGRFAEAFF
.	TRBD1	TRBV7-2	TRBJ1-4	TGTGCCAGCAACACTGGGCACAGGGGGCGAAGTGAAAAACTGTTTTTT	CASNTGHRGRSEKLFF
.	.	TRBV27	TRBJ2-2	TGTGCCAGCAGTTTATCGTATTTTCCCGGGGAGCTGTTTTTT	CASSLSYFPGELFF
.	TRBD1	TRBV29-1	TRBJ2-2	TGCAGCGTGGACAGGGAAAACACCGGGGAGCTGTTTTTT	CSVDRENTGELFF
.	TRBD2	TRBV7-2	TRBJ2-1	TGTGCCAGCAGCTTAGGACTAGCGGGGCGGAATGAGCAGTTCTTC	CASSLGLAGRNEQFF
.	.	TRBV11-2	TRBJ2-7	TGTGCCAGCAGCTTGCCAGATTCCTCCTACGAGCAGTACTTC	CASSLPDSSYEQYF